This T cell receptor beta chain was observed in a study of T cell responses to AZD1222 COVID-19 vaccine. Germline V gene data show CDR1 as MDHEN and CDR2 as SYDVKM. V shed 7 bases and J 8 bases; nucleotides not matched to a gene: 12. The CDR3 covers 16 residues. Sequencing used immunoSEQ multiplex PCR; TCRdb keeps in-frame clones, though not all of them. The sample contains more than 100,000 clones, approximately 85% of which appear only once. Sequenced here: peripheral blood, sampled on day 0 of AZD1222 vaccination. This receptor was taken from an adult in good health. The rearrangement uses TRBV28 and TRBJ1-6, with 9 bases aligning to TRBD1. CDR3 sequence: CASTEGTGTGYSPLHF. The CDR3, as DNA: TGTGCCAGCACCGAGGGGACCGGGACAGGGTATTCACCCCTCCACTTT.